The T cell receptor beta chain described here comes from a study of blood T cell repertoires in COVID-19. Overall study: From the United States, Italy and Spain came samples of acute and convalescent COVID-19.

This clone was detected only once. Source study methods: Reference gene primer amplification gave estimated nucleated cell counts. The data were produced by immunoSEQ multiplex PCR, yet TCRdb's version contains in-frame clones alone and is incomplete. That table gives V, J and clone size, and the DNA gave D and trimming. The sample lists about 89,000 clones; about 83% were seen once. The Seattle patients, enrolled during active infection, were followed longitudinally. With V trimmed by 3 bases and J by 4 bases, 6 bases remained unmatched. The CDR3 runs 16 residues. CDR1 and CDR2 from the germline V gene are LNHDA and SQIVND (reference sequence).

The TCR sequence derives from a man aged 70-80 years with COVID-19, enrolled during active disease. Material for sequencing was peripheral blood. This chain connects TRBV19 to TRBJ2-1, with 10 positions matching TRBD2. CDR3 DNA: TGTGCCAGTAGTATCCTGCTAGCGGGGGATTACAATGAGCAGTTCTTC. Translating gives CASSILLAGDYNEQFF.